Reported below is one T cell receptor beta chain. The data originate from a study of T cell responses to AZD1222 COVID-19 vaccine. Sequencing used immunoSEQ multiplex PCR; TCRdb keeps in-frame clones, though not all of them. The sample records roughly 110,000 clones, 91% being singletons. Germline CDR1 and CDR2: SGHDN and FVKESK. The CDR3 consists of 15 residues. Trimming took off 0 bases at V and 5 bases at J, with 13 bases between the two ends. V and J are TRBV14 and TRBJ1-2; a possible D gene is TRBD1 (5 bases). The source is an adult in good health. Sequencing used peripheral blood, obtained on day 0 of AZD1222 vaccination. CDR3 bases: TGTGCCAGCAGCCAAGATACCAGGGTCCATTATGGCTACACCTTC. Translating it yields CASSQDTRVHYGYTF.